This is a list of T cell receptor beta chains from one sample in a study of blood T cell repertoires in COVID-19. The data were produced by immunoSEQ multiplex PCR, yet TCRdb's version contains in-frame clones alone and is incomplete. The table lists 85,000 to 110,000 clones, 88% of them singletons. The sample consisted of peripheral blood. Receptor source: a human donor in a cohort sampled during active COVID-19. Both conserved end residues are part of each CDR3. The D gene is left open where the match is weak. Expanded clones are given a class, and other clones once, few, many or no size at all.

clone_size | d_call | j_call | v_call | cdr3_nt | cdr3_aa
- | TRBD1 | TRBJ2-1 | TRBV27 | TGTGCCAGCAGTCTCTACAGGGGGCACTCCTACAATGAGCAGTTCTTC | CASSLYRGHSYNEQFF
- | TRBD2 | TRBJ2-1 | TRBV19 | TGTGCCAGTAGTAGCCAGGGACTAGCGGGGGGCAGCAGGGTTGGTGAGCAGTTCTTC | CASSSQGLAGGSRVGEQFF
- | - | TRBJ1-6 | TRBV27 | TGTGCCAGCAGTAACCAGGGGTATAATTCACCCCTCCACTTT | CASSNQGYNSPLHF
few | - | TRBJ2-2 | TRBV5-6 | TGTGCCAGCAGCTTGGCGGTTACCGGGGAGCTGTTTTTT | CASSLAVTGELFF
- | - | TRBJ2-5 | TRBV10-2 | TGCGCCAGCGAACCGGCCCGCGGAACGGAGCAAGAGACCCAGTACTTC | CASEPARGTEQETQYF
- | TRBD1 | TRBJ1-2 | TRBV7-9 | TGTGCCAGCAGCTTAGGTTTGCCAGGGGGCGTTGGCTACACCTTC | CASSLGLPGGVGYTF
- | - | TRBJ2-3 | TRBV6-1 | TGTGCCAGCAGTGAAGGGGGTTTCGGGGGGCTCACAGATACGCAGTATTTT | CASSEGGFGGLTDTQYF
- | - | TRBJ2-7 | TRBV12-3/TRBV12-4 | TGTGCCAGCAGCCCGTTGACAGGCTACGAGCAGTACTTC | CASSPLTGYEQYF
- | TRBD2 | TRBJ2-5 | TRBV5-4 | TGTGCCAGCAGCTTGGCCGTATGGGGGGGGGTTGCAGAGACCCAGTACTTC | CASSLAVWGGVAETQYF
once | - | TRBJ2-7 | TRBV28 | TGTGCCAGCACCTCAGGCCCCTACGAGCAGTACTTC | CASTSGPYEQYF
- | - | TRBJ2-1 | TRBV6-5 | TGTGCCAGCTTTCGCTCCTACAATGAGCAGTTCTTC | CASFRSYNEQFF
- | TRBD1 | TRBJ2-1 | TRBV9 | TGTGCCAGCAGCGTAGCGGGACAGGCCGTGGTCAATGAGCAGTTCTTC | CASSVAGQAVVNEQFF
- | - | TRBJ2-7 | TRBV20-1 | TGCAGTGCTAGAGGCCGAGTCGAGCAGTACTTC | CSARGRVEQYF
- | - | TRBJ1-2 | TRBV5-6 | TGTGCCAGCAGCCTATTTTTCAAGATTTATGGCTACACCTTC | CASSLFFKIYGYTF
- | TRBD2 | TRBJ2-7 | TRBV5-1 | TGCGCCAGCAGCTTGAGCGGGACTGCTTACGAGCAGTACTTC | CASSLSGTAYEQYF
- | TRBD1 | TRBJ1-1 | TRBV30 | TGTGCCTGGAGTGGGGTAACAGGGGGCCGAACAGCTTTCTTT | CAWSGVTGGRTAFF
few | TRBD2 | TRBJ2-5 | TRBV3-1/TRBV3-2 | TGTGCCAGCAGCCAGCTACGGACTAGCGGGAGAGGGGATGAGACCCAGTACTTC | CASSQLRTSGRGDETQYF
- | TRBD2 | TRBJ2-7 | TRBV4-2 | TGTGCCAGCAGCCAAGATCAAGAGCGGGACTACGAGCAGTACTTC | CASSQDQERDYEQYF
- | - | TRBJ1-1 | TRBV4-1 | TGCGCCAGCAGCCAAGATGGTGACTTTAACACTGAAGCTTTCTTT | CASSQDGDFNTEAFF
- | - | TRBJ1-5 | TRBV4-1 | TGCGCCAGCAGCCAAACGCCTAACAGGGTACAAGGTCAGCCCCAGCATTTT | CASSQTPNRVQGQPQHF
once | TRBD2 | TRBJ2-5 | TRBV16 | TGTGCCAGCAGCCAACTAGCGGGAGTTTGGGAGACCCAGTACTTC | CASSQLAGVWETQYF
once | - | TRBJ1-4 | TRBV6-5 | TGTGCCGCGGGCCGCAGAAATGAAAAACTGTTTTTT | CAAGRRNEKLFF
- | - | TRBJ2-7 | TRBV5-1 | TGCGCCAGCAGACTACAGGCAGGAAGCTCCTACGAGCAGTACTTC | CASRLQAGSSYEQYF
few | TRBD1 | TRBJ2-2 | TRBV24-1 | TGTGCCACCAGTGACTCGGCCCGGACAGGGAACACCGGGGAGCTGTTTTTT | CATSDSARTGNTGELFF
once | TRBD1 | TRBJ1-2 | TRBV7-9 | TGTGCCAGCAGCTTGGGACAGGGGGCCCGGGACTATGGCTACACCTTC | CASSLGQGARDYGYTF
- | - | TRBJ2-1 | TRBV4-3 | TGCGCCAGCAGCCAAGAGATTGGTGCAGTTTACAATGAGCAGTTCTTC | CASSQEIGAVYNEQFF
once | - | TRBJ1-4 | TRBV21-1 | TGTGCCAGCGGATGGGGAGGGGGTTTGGAAAAACTGTTTTTT | CASGWGGGLEKLFF
- | TRBD2 | TRBJ2-1 | TRBV10-2 | TGCGCCAGCAGTGAGATTGGAGCGGGAAATAATGAGCAGTTCTTC | CASSEIGAGNNEQFF
once | TRBD2 | TRBJ2-3 | TRBV18 | TGTGCCAGCTCACCCCTCGGGACTAGCGGGAGGGCTACAGATACGCAGTATTTT | CASSPLGTSGRATDTQYF
- | TRBD1 | TRBJ1-1 | TRBV27 | TGTGCCAGCAGTTCCGGGACAGACGATTCGGGGAACACTGAAGCTTTCTTT | CASSSGTDDSGNTEAFF
once | TRBD1 | TRBJ1-2 | TRBV29-1 | TGCAGCGTTGCGACAGGGCGTAAGGGCTACACCTTC | CSVATGRKGYTF
- | - | TRBJ2-2 | TRBV30 | TGTGCCTGGAGTGTACTCAGGACGAACACCGGGGAGCTGTTTTTT | CAWSVLRTNTGELFF
- | - | TRBJ1-1 | TRBV27 | TGTGCCAGCAGCTCCTTTGGGAGGGATACGGGGGTAGCTTTCTTT | CASSSFGRDTGVAFF
- | - | TRBJ2-5 | TRBV5-1 | TGCGCCAGCAGCGCGTCCGGGACATCTCAAGAGACCCAGTACTTC | CASSASGTSQETQYF
once | - | TRBJ1-3 | TRBV18 | TGTGCCAGCTCACTTACCGGGGGGAACTCTGGAAACACCATATATTTT | CASSLTGGNSGNTIYF
- | - | TRBJ2-2 | TRBV7-3 | TGTGCCAGCAGCTTAAATCCCAGGTCCGGGGAGCTGTTTTTT | CASSLNPRSGELFF
- | - | TRBJ1-2 | TRBV7-9 | TGTGCCAGCAGCTTAGTCGGGAACTGGACAGATTATGGCTACACCTTC | CASSLVGNWTDYGYTF
few | - | TRBJ1-2 | TRBV29-1 | TGCAGCGTTTCTCTTACAGCTAACTATGGCTACACCTTC | CSVSLTANYGYTF
- | - | TRBJ1-1 | TRBV5-1 | TGCGCCAGCAGCTTGAACGGGGTGAACACTGAAGCTTTCTTT | CASSLNGVNTEAFF
- | - | TRBJ1-1 | TRBV5-1 | TGCGCCAGCAAAGGGGGAGAGAACACTGAAGCTTTCTTT | CASKGGENTEAFF
once | TRBD2 | TRBJ2-1 | TRBV18 | TGTGCCAGCTCACCGCCGGGGAGGGTACGGGATGAGCAGTTCTTC | CASSPPGRVRDEQFF
once | TRBD2 | TRBJ2-7 | TRBV10-1 | TGCGCCAGCAGTGTAGCGGGAGGTAGCGAGCAGTACTTC | CASSVAGGSEQYF
- | - | TRBJ2-7 | TRBV5-1 | TGCGCCAGCAGTAGACAGGCCTTCTACGAGCAGTACTTC | CASSRQAFYEQYF
- | - | TRBJ1-1 | TRBV6-2/TRBV6-3 | TGTGCCAGCAGTTGGGAGGGGCGCTTGAACACTGAAGCTTTCTTT | CASSWEGRLNTEAFF
- | - | TRBJ1-1 | TRBV29-1 | TGCAGCGTTGAAAACCCCTCGGACCAGGGCTCGAACACTGAAGCTTTCTTT | CSVENPSDQGSNTEAFF
- | TRBD2 | TRBJ2-7 | TRBV5-1 | TGCGCCAGCAGCTCCCTAGCGGGCCTAACCTACGAGCAGTACTTC | CASSSLAGLTYEQYF
- | - | TRBJ1-1 | TRBV2 | TGTGCCAGCGGGTACAGGGAGAGCACTGAAGCTTTCTTT | CASGYRESTEAFF
- | TRBD1 | TRBJ2-7 | TRBV6-5 | TGTGCCAGCAGTTCGCCGGGACAGAGCCTCTACGAGCAGTACTTC | CASSSPGQSLYEQYF
- | - | TRBJ2-1 | TRBV9 | TGTGCCAGCACCCGGAGTTCCTCCTACAATGAGCAGTTCTTC | CASTRSSSYNEQFF
- | - | TRBJ1-4 | TRBV27 | TGTGCCAGCAGAACCCACAGGCGCAATGAAAAACTGTTTTTT | CASRTHRRNEKLFF
- | TRBD1 | TRBJ1-2 | TRBV19 | TGTGCCAGTAACAGGGGTTCTAACTATGGCTACACCTTC | CASNRGSNYGYTF
- | - | TRBJ2-5 | TRBV7-9 | TGTGCCAGCAGAGGGGGTTTTCAAGAGACCCAGTACTTC | CASRGGFQETQYF